This TCR beta chain comes out of a study of tumor-infiltrating lymphocytes in primary liver carcinoma. Study-level information: Spanning 4.2 to 10 cm, the tumors were T1-T3 N0M0. Study-wide points: Tumor top-250-clone fraction significantly exceeded that of blood (p = 0.039). Tumor-blood pairs (like tumor-adjacent pairs) overlapped less than tumor region pairs did.

CDR1 is SGHAT and CDR2 is FQNNGV in the germline V gene. The CDR3 is made up of 14 amino acids. Unsorted bulk tissue of roughly 17-33 mg yielded co-extracted RNA and DNA. From about 0.5 ug of total RNA, TCR beta-specific cDNA was reverse-transcribed using a constant-region primer. TCR beta libraries came from three nested multiplex PCR rounds using slightly modified ARM-PCR. The opening two PCR rounds, around 10 cycles each, paired TRBV1-TRBV30 forward primers with a C-beta reverse primer. TCRdb ran MiXCR on the multiplex PCR reads and lists one entry per CDR3 protein. The sample lists 90,000 to 100,000 distinct CDR3 sequences; around two thirds were seen once. In the case of this clonotype: No antigen is known for it. An end of the junction does not agree with germline; a read error may underlie this.

The sample taken for sequencing was liver tumor tissue from sampling region 5. The sample's subset: tumor region T5, tumor centre. This receptor was identified in a woman aged 60-75 years with primary liver carcinoma and hepatitis B virus infection. The V call is TRBV11-2, the J call TRBJ2-2; possible D gene TRBD2, 5 bases. The CDR3 here is CASSPYRLVGELFF. CDR3 DNA: TGTGCCAGCAGCCCTTATAGACTGGTCGGGGAGCTATTTTTT. Filled out from reference TRBV11-2 and TRBJ2-2, the complete variable domain reads EAGVAQSPRYKIIEKRQSVAFWCNPISGHATLYWYQQILGQGPKLLIQFQNNGVVDDSQLPKDRFSAERLKGVDSTLKIQPAKLEDSAVYLCASSPYRLVGELFFGEGSRLTVL.